Listed here are 9 T cell receptor beta chains from one sample, sequenced in a study of T cell repertoires in cytomegalovirus infection. For these TCRs, the target antigens are not known. A single record per CDR3 protein comes from TCRdb applying MiXCR to the reads. The sample consists of fewer than 1,000,000 distinct CDR3 sequences, about a third of them appearing once. The material was cultured CD8+ T cells from PBMCs, obtained from culture after CMV antigen stimulation. These receptors came from a human donor in good health (CMV status not recorded). Some clones in this sample may be carry-over from other donors' samples.

There are many counts of this clonotype. The chain is built from TRBV7-8 and TRBJ1-1, with no clear D. CDR3 length equals 11 residues. The germline CDR1 and CDR2 sequences are SGHVS and FQNEAQ. Trimming took 4 bases from V and 6 from J, leaving 6 bases between them. The CDR3 coding sequence is TGTGCCAGCAGCTCCCCCCCTGAAGCTTTCTTT. This translates into CASSSPPEAFF.

This clonotype has a handful of counts. The chain employs TRBV6-1 and TRBJ2-5; tentative D call: TRBD2 (6 bases). The CDR3 is 15 residues long. The ends were cut back, 4 bases at V and 2 bases at J, with 14 bases in the middle. Germline V gives CDR1 MNHNS, CDR2 SASEGT. The CDR3 DNA reads as TGTGCCAGCAGTGGCTCAACGGGGGAACAAGAGACCCAGTACTTC. It specifies CASSGSTGEQETQYF.

This clonotype was recorded many times. The chain couples TRBV6-5 to TRBJ1-2, with a weak D call TRBD1 (5 bases). The CDR3 is 14 residues long. V gave up 2 bases and J gave up 4 bases, with 11 bases separating them. The germline CDR1 and CDR2 sequences are MNHEY and SVGAGI. The CDR3 protein is CASSYKGRGYGYTF. In nucleotides, the CDR3 is TGTGCCAGCAGTTACAAGGGGCGGGGCTATGGCTACACCTTC.

In regard to this clonotype: This may be a read error: a much more frequent sequence differs by one nucleotide. The genes are TRBV7-9 and TRBJ2-1; 11 positions match TRBD2. The CDR3 consists of 14 residues. Germline assignment: CDR1 SEHNR and CDR2 FQNEAQ (reference sequence). CDR3 sequence (DNA): TGTGCCAGCAACTTAGCGGGGGGGTACGATGAGCAGTTCTTC. Amino acids: CASNLAGGYDEQFF.

This clonotype was detected only a few times. The V gene is TRBV7-9, the J gene TRBJ1-2; 10 bases map to TRBD1. Germline trimming cut 5 bases from V and 8 bases from J; bases unmatched to any gene: 11. Germline V gene lookup returns CDR1 SEHNR and CDR2 FQNEAQ (reference sequence). The CDR3 loop spans 15 amino acids. CDR3 residues: CASSGETGGAGGYTF. In DNA form, the CDR3 reads TGTGCCAGCAGCGGAGAGACAGGGGGCGCCGGGGGCTACACCTTC.

The V gene is TRBV2, the J gene TRBJ2-1; a possible D gene is TRBD2 (5 bases). Trimming stripped 8 bases from V and 3 bases from J, with 11 bases between. This CDR3 has 13 amino acids. Germline V gene data show CDR1 as SNHLY and CDR2 as FYNNEI. Written as DNA, the CDR3 is TGTGCCAGCTTGGAGGTTAACTACAATGAGCAGTTCTTC. Protein product: CASLEVNYNEQFF.

This clonotype has ten or more counts. This chain uses TRBV7-2 with TRBJ1-3; a weak D match, TRBD1 (5 bases). The CDR3 loop spans 17 amino acids. CDR1 is SGHTA and CDR2 is FQGNSA in the germline V gene. The V gene lost 1 base and the J gene lost 0 bases, with 13 bases spanning the gap. CDR3 coding DNA: TGTGCCAGCAGCTTAGTGGGGACGCTTGGCTCTGGAAACACCATATATTTT. This codes for CASSLVGTLGSGNTIYF.

V is TRBV6-5 and J is TRBJ2-1, with D tentatively TRBD2 (6 bases). Trimming left V 8 bases short and J 3 bases short, with 20 bases between. Germline loops: CDR1 MNHEY, CDR2 SVGAGI. This CDR3 is built from 16 residues. The CDR3 bases are TGTGCCAGCGGACCGGCCGGACGGGAGATCTACAATGAGCAGTTCTTC. Translating gives CASGPAGREIYNEQFF.

The V gene is TRBV7-9, the J gene TRBJ1-1, with D unresolved. Trimming removed 3 bases from V and 2 bases from J, with 19 bases in between. There are 17 residues in the CDR3. Germline loops: CDR1 SEHNR, CDR2 FQNEAQ (reference sequence). The CDR3 nucleotides read TGTGCCAGCAGCTTGTGGGCATTCAACACTCCTAACACTGAAGCTTTCTTT. It translates to CASSLWAFNTPNTEAFF.